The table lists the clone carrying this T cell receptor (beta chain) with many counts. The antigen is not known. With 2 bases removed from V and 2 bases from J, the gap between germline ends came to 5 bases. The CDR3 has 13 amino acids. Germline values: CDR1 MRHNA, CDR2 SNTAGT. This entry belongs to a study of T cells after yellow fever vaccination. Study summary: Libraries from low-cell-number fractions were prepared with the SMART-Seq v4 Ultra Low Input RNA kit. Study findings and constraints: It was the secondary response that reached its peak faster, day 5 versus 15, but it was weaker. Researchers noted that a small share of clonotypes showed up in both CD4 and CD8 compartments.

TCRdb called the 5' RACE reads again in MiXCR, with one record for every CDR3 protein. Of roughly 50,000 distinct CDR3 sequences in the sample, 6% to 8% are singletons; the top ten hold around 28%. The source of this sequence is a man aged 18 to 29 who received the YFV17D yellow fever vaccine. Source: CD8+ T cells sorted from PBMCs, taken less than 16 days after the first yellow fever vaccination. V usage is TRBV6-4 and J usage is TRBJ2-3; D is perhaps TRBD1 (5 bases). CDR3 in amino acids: CASSDGATDTQYF. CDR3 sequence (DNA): TGTGCCAGCAGTGACGGGGCCACAGATACGCAGTATTTT.